This T cell receptor (beta chain) was profiled in a study of the immune and genomic landscape of osteosarcoma (TCRdb year 2020). As for the study more broadly: The overall cohort included more than 40 pediatric and adult patients with high-grade osteosarcoma, and the median age at diagnosis was roughly 29 years (range about 5-90). Each of a few patients provided a couple of samples from the same tumor site. The study aimed to explain the limited clinical activity of immune checkpoint inhibitors in osteosarcoma. The osteosarcoma immunogenomic landscape was characterized by integrating TCR sequencing results with transcriptome, protein array and immunostaining data. In the overall cohort, 60% of patients were male, and localized disease at diagnosis was presented by about four fifths of patients. Poor-risk disease was overrepresented in the cohort, as 73% of patients had an unfavorable pathologic response to standard therapy and more than 55% had died. Osteosarcoma specimens were profiled with whole genome, RNA and T-cell receptor sequencing plus immunohistochemistry and reverse phase protein arrays so that immunogenic potential could be defined.

Specimens were post-treatment primary, local recurrence and metastasis tumors from poor-prognosis patients. This clone was seen only a few times. The specificity of this receptor is unknown. Per-nucleotide qualities are absent, and no much larger clonotype sits a single base away. Study-wide findings and limitations: Productive TCR clonality was low overall, averaging around 0.097 with a maximum of roughly 0.3, suggesting limited T-cell clonal expansion. Clonality benchmarks were derived from external normal skin and healthy peripheral blood data rather than from matched normal tissue. Five or six cases had a single hyperexpanded clone dominating the repertoire, and all had fewer than 100 T-cell clonotypes. Sample size was not determined by any statistical method, because osteosarcoma is rare and every possible sample was collected. TCR productive clonality was greater in the immune-hot C3 cluster than in the cold C1 cluster, although TCR productive clonality remained low overall. Alongside the frozen tumor specimens, matched blood was collected from only a couple of patients.

TCR beta chain CDR3 regions were immunosequenced with the ImmunoSEQ Assay (Adaptive Biotechnologies). For the original study's pipeline: The ImmunoSEQ Analyzer platform was used to export TCRB rearrangements, read counts, read proportions and gene usage. T-cell clonality was calculated on productive rearrangements as 1 minus Pielou's evenness. In the clonal space homeostasis analysis, clonotypes were sorted into rare, small, medium, large or hyperexpanded (0.01 to 1 of the repertoire) bins. TCR productive clonality was compared across immune clusters C1, C2 and C3 using the Wilcoxon rank sum test. The immuneACCESS repertoire file appears here via TCRdb, limited to in-frame rearrangements. These files lack a portion of the clones; in checked studies, under half of the deficit traces to unresolved V genes, and the cause of the others is not known. Clone size and V and J calls were adopted from that table, with D and trimming inferred from the DNA. In all, the sample holds several thousand clones, and 71% of those were seen once. The ten largest make up 16% of the sample.

CDR1 and CDR2, looked up from the germline V gene, are MNHEY and SVGAGI. Inclusive of the bounding cysteine and phenylalanine, the CDR3 is 13 residues long. This entry keeps only the CDR3 DNA: 39 bases, framed from base 1. The germline ends are 15 bases apart after V is trimmed by 6 bases and J by 9 bases. Sequencing used osteosarcoma tumor tissue from the femur. The receptor chain draws on TRBV6-5 and TRBJ1-5; the D gene identity is not certain. The TCR was taken from a human donor with osteosarcoma. The CDR3 corresponds to CASSRANGGPQHF. The DNA sequence is as follows: TGTGCCAGCAGCCGCGCGAACGGTGGGCCCCAGCATTTT.